This T cell receptor beta chain was identified during a study of blood T cell repertoires in COVID-19. Study-wide context: Sources were T cells, B-cell-depleted T cells, or PBMCs; the material itself was cDNA or gDNA.

Looked up from germline, CDR1 is SGHRS and CDR2 is YFSETQ. V lost 1 base and J 4 bases, leaving 12 bases between the germline ends. This CDR3 has 14 amino acids. It was during active infection that Seattle patients were enrolled and then longitudinally followed. The protocol was immunoSEQ multiplex PCR, while the TCRdb copy is restricted to in-frame clones and leaves out a portion. The sample consists of 440,000 or so clones, about 88% of them appearing once. The sequence was obtained from a woman between 40 and 55 years old with COVID-19, enrolled during active disease. Material for sequencing was peripheral blood. V is TRBV5-1 and J is TRBJ2-7; D might be TRBD2 (6 bases). DNA for the CDR3: TGCGCCAGCAGCTTGAGGGGACTTTTATACGAGCAGTACTTC. Residues: CASSLRGLLYEQYF.